This T cell receptor (beta chain) emerged from a study of regulatory T cells in long-lasting Graves disease. This CDR3 comprises 14 residues. In germline, CDR1 is SEHNR, CDR2 FQNEAQ (reference sequence). V lost 10 bases, J lost 0 bases, and 12 bases lay in between. This clonotype was seen at least ten times. As to time point: newly diagnosed GD, antithyroid drugs for less than 3 months. Extracted RNA from PBMCs served as the source of the TCR library. Libraries of TCR beta came from iRepertoire HTBI primers plus Arm-PCR of CDR3 regions. In the original processing: Analysis of the samples identified roughly 62 TRBV and 14 TRBJ segments. One entry per CDR3 protein, called by TCRdb with MiXCR from the multiplex PCR reads. Clone size and V and J calls follow TCRdb, not the original study. This table holds roughly 520,000 distinct CDR3 sequences, about 11% found once. These same records also appear under a second study, on T cells in Graves' hyperthyroidism and ophthalmopathy. That report notes: Disease duration under 2 months; hyperthyroidism patients were aged 18 to 65. A set of HTBI primers served as the primers for a first-round RT-PCR of the TCR CDR3.

The genes are TRBV7-9 and TRBJ2-2; tentatively, D is TRBD1 or TRBD2 (5 bases each). This sequence originates from a woman in her 30s with Graves disease. Material: peripheral blood mononuclear cells (PBMCs), obtained at new diagnosis, from a patient treated with antithyroid drugs. DNA of the CDR3: TGTGCCACCACCGGGGCTTCGAACACCGGGGAGCTGTTTTTT. This sequence encodes CATTGASNTGELFF.